This T cell receptor beta chain was identified during a study of cytomegalovirus exposure and HLA in healthy donors. Study-wide background: The 90 to 150 validation repertoires used the same platform as the roughly 670 first-cohort repertoires, a later analysis reported.

Profiled with immunoSEQ multiplex PCR; TCRdb holds only in-frame clones, not every one. The sample holds 150,000 to 200,000 clones, roughly 83% seen once. Whole-study findings and limits: Reportedly, cytomegalovirus status was diagnosed with high sensitivity and specificity.

This CDR3 is built from 15 residues. Per germline, CDR1 SGHRS and CDR2 YFSETQ. V was clipped by 4 bases and J by 6 bases; unmatched bases: 7. Comments on this clone: Its target is unknown.

The sample was PBMCs. The chain uses TRBV5-1 and TRBJ2-1; 10 bases map to TRBD1. The source of this sequence is a man in his thirties or forties in good health and CMV-seropositive. CDR3: CASSNRQGAGNEQFF. The CDR3 DNA follows: TGCGCCAGCAGCAATAGACAGGGGGCCGGCAATGAGCAGTTCTTC. Supplemented by reference TRBV5-1 and TRBJ2-1, the full variable domain reads KAGVTQTPRYLIKTRGQQVTLSCSPISGHRSVSWYQQTPGQGLQFLFEYFSETQRNKGNFPGRFSGRQFSNSRSEMNVSTLELGDSALYLCASSNRQGAGNEQFFGPGTRLTVL.